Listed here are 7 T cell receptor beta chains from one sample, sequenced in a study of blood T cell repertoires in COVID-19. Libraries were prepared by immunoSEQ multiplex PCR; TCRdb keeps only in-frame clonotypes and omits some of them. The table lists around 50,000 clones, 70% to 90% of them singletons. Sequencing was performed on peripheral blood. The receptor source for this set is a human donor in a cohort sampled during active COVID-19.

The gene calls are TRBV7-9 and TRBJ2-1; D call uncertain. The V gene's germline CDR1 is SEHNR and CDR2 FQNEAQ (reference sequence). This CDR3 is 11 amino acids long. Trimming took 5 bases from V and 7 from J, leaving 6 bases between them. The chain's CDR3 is CASSPANEQFF. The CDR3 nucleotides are TGTGCCAGCAGCCCAGCGAATGAGCAGTTCTTC.

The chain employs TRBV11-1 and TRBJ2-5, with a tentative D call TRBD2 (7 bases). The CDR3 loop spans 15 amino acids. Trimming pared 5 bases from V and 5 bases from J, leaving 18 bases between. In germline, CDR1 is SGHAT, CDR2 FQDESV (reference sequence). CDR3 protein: CASSPRGGNRETQYF. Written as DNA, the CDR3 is TGTGCCAGCAGCCCCAGGGGAGGGAATCGGGAGACCCAGTACTTC. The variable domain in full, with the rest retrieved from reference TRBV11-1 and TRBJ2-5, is EAEVAQSPRYKITEKSQAVAFWCDPISGHATLYWYRQILGQGPELLVQFQDESVVDDSQLPKDRFSAERLKGVDSTLKIQPAELGDSAMYLCASSPRGGNRETQYFGPGTRLLVL.

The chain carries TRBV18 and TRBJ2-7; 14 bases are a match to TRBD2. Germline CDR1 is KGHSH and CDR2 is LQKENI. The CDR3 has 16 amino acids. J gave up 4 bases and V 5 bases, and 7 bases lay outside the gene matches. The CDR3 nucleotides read TGTGCCAGCTCATATACCGGGACTAGCGGGAGTTACGAGCAGTACTTC. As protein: CASSYTGTSGSYEQYF. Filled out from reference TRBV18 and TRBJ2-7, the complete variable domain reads NAGVMQNPRHLVRRRGQEARLRCSPMKGHSHVYWYRQLPEEGLKFMVYLQKENIIDESGMPKERFSAEFPKEGPSILRIQQVVRGDSAAYFCASSYTGTSGSYEQYFGPGTRLTVT.

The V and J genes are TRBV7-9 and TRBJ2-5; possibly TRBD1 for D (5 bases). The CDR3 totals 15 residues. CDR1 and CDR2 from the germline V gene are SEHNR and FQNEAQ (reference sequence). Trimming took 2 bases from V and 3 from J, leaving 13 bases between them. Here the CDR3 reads CASSLWAGWEETQYF. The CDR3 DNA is TGTGCCAGCAGCTTATGGGCAGGGTGGGAAGAGACCCAGTACTTC.

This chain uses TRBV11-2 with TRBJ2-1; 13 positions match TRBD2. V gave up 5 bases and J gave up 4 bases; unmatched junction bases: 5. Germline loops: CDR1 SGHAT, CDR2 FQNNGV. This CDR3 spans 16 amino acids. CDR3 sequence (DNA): TGTGCCAGCAGCACGGGACTAGCGGGGCCTTACAATGAGCAGTTCTTC. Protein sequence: CASSTGLAGPYNEQFF.

The CDR3 loop is CASSVEESPGTGTGANVLTF. CDR3 sequence (DNA): TGTGCCAGCAGTGTCGAGGAGAGTCCCGGGACAGGGACTGGGGCCAACGTCCTGACTTTC. This chain joins TRBV6-1 and TRBJ2-6; 9 nucleotides match TRBD1. This CDR3 comprises 20 residues. V lost 4 bases, J lost 2 bases, and 15 bases stayed unmatched. Per germline, CDR1 MNHNS and CDR2 SASEGT.

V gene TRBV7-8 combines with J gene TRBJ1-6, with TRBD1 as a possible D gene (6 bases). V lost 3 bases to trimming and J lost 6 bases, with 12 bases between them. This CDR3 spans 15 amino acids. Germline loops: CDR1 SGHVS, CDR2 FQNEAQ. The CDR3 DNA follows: TGTGCCAGCAGCTTGAGCGGGACACTTAATTCACCCCTCCACTTT. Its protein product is CASSLSGTLNSPLHF. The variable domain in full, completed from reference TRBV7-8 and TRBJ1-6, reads GAGVSQSPRYKVAKRGQDVALRCDPISGHVSLFWYQQALGQGPEFLTYFQNEAQLDKSGLPSDRFFAERPEGSVSTLKIQRTQQEDSAVYLCASSLSGTLNSPLHFGNGTRLTVT.